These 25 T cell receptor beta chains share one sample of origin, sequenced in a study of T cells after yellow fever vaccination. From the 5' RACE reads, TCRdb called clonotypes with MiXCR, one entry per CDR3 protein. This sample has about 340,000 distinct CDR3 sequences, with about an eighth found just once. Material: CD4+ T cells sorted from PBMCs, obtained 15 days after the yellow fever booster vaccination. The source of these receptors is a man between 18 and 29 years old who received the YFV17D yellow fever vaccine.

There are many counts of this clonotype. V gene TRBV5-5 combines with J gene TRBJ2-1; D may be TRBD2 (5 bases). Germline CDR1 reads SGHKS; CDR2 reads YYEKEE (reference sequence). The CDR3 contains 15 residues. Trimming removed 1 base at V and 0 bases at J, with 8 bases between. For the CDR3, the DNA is TGTGCCAGCAGCTTGCTAGGGAGCTCCTACAATGAGCAGTTCTTC. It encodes CASSLLGSSYNEQFF.

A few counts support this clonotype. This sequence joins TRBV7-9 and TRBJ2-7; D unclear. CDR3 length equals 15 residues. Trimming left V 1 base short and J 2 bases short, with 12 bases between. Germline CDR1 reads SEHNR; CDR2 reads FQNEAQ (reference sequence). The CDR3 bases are TGTGCCAGCAGCTTAGAGTACGAGACAACCTACGAGCAGTACGTC. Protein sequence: CASSLEYETTYEQYV.

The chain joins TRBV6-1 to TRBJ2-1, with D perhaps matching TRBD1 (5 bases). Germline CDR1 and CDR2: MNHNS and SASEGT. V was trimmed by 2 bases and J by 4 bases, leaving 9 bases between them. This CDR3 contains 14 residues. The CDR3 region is CASSESAGYNEQFF. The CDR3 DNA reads TGTGCCAGCAGTGAATCCGCAGGGTACAATGAGCAGTTCTTC.

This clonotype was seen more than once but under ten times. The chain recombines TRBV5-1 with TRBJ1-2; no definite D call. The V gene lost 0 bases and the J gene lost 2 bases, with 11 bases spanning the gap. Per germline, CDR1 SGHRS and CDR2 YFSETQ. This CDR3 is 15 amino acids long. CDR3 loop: CASSLARNGNYGYTF. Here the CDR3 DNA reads TGCGCCAGCAGCTTGGCCCGAAACGGAAACTATGGCTACACCTTC.

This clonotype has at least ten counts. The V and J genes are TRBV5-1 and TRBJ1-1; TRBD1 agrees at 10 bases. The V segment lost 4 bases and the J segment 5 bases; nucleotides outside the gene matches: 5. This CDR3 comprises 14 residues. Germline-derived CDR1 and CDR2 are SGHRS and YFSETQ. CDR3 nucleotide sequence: TGCGCCAGCAGCATTGGGACAGGGGAAACTGAAGCTTTCTTT. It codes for CASSIGTGETEAFF.

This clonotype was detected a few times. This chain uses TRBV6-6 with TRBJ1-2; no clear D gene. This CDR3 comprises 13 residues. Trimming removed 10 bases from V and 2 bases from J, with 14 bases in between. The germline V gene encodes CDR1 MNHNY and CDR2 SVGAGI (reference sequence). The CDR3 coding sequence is TGTGCCACCCTGCGCGTAGTCAACTATGGCTACACCTTC. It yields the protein CATLRVVNYGYTF.

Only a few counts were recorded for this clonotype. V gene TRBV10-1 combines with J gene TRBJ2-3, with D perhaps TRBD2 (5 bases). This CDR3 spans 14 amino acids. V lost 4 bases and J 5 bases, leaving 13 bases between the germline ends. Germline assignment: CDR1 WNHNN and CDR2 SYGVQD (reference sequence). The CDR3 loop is CASSVAGKEDTQYF. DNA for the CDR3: TGCGCCAGCAGTGTTGCGGGCAAGGAAGATACGCAGTATTTT.

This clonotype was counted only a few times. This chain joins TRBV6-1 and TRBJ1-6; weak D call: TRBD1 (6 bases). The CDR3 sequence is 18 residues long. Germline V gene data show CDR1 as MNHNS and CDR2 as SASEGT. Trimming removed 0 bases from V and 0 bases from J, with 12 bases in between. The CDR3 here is CASSEAPQGSSYNSPLHF. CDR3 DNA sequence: TGTGCCAGCAGTGAAGCGCCCCAGGGGAGCTCCTATAATTCACCCCTCCACTTT.

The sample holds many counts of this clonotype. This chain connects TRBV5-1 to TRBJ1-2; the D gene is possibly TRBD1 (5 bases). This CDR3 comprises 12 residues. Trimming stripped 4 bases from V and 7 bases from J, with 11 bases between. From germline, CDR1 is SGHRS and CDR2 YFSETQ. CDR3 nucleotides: TGCGCCAGCAGCGGGGACGCCCCTGGCTACACCTTC. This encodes CASSGDAPGYTF.

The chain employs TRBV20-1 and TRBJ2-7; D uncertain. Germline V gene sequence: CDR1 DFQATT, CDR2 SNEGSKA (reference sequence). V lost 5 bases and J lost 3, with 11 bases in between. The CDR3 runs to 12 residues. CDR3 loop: CSAAWGLYEQYF. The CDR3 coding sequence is TGCAGTGCTGCTTGGGGTCTCTACGAGCAGTACTTC.

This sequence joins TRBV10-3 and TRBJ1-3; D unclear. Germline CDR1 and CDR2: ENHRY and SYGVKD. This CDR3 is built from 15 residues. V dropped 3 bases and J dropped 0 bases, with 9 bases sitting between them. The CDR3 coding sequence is TGTGCCATCAGTGATTTGCGGATCTCTGGAAACACCATATATTTT. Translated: CAISDLRISGNTIYF.

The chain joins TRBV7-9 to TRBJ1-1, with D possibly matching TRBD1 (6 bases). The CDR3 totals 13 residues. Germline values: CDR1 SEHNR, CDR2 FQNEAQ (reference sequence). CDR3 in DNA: TGTGCTAGCGCGGCAGGGGCTAACACTGAAGCTTTCTTT. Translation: CASAAGANTEAFF.

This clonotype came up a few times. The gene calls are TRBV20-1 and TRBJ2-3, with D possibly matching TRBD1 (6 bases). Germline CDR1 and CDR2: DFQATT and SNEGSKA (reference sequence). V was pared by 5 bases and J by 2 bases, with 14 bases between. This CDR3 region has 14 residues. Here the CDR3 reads CSAPPDRITDTQYF. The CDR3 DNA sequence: TGCAGTGCTCCCCCTGACAGGATCACAGATACGCAGTATTTT.

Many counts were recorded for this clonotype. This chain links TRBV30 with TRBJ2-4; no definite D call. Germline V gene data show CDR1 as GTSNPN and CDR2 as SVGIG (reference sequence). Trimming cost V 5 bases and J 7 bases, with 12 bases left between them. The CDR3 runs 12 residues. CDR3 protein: CAWGQDQNIQYF. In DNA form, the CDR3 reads TGTGCCTGGGGTCAGGACCAGAACATTCAGTACTTC.

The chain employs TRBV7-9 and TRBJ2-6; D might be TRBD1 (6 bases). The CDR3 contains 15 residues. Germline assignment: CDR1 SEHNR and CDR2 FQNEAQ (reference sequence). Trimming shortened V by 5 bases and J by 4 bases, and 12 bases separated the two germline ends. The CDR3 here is CASSVGTSGANVLTF. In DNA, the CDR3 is TGTGCCAGCAGCGTGGGGACATCCGGGGCCAACGTCCTGACTTTC. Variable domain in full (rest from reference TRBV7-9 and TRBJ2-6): DTGVSQNPRHKITKRGQNVTFRCDPISEHNRLYWYRQTLGQGPEFLTYFQNEAQLEKSRLLSDRFSAERPKGSFSTLEIQRTEQGDSAMYLCASSVGTSGANVLTFGAGSRLTVL.

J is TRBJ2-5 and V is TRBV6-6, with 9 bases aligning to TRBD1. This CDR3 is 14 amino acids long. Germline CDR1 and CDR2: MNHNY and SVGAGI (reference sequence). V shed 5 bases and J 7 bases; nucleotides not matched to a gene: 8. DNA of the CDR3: TGTGCCAGCAGTAACACAGGGGGCGAGGGGACCCAGTACTTC. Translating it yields CASSNTGGEGTQYF.

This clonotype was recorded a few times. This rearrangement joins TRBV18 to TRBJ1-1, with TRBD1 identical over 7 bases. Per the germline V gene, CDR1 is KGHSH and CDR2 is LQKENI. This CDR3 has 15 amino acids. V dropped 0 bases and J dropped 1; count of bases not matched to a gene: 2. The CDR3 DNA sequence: TGTGCCAGCTCACCACCGGCAGGGGGGAACACTGAAGCTTTCTTT. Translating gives CASSPPAGGNTEAFF.

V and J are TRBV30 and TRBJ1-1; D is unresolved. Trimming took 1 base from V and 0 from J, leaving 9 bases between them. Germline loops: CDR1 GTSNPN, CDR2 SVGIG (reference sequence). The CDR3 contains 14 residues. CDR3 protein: CAWSGLIMNTEAFF. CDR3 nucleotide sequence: TGTGCCTGGAGTGGACTTATAATGAACACTGAAGCTTTCTTT.

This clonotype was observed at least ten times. The CDR3 is CSVYLFQETQYF. CDR3 DNA: TGCAGCGTTTACCTGTTTCAAGAGACCCAGTACTTC. The J gene is TRBJ2-5, the V gene TRBV29-1; D is unresolved. V lost 5 bases and J 2 bases, leaving 9 bases between the germline ends. The germline gives CDR1 SQVTM, CDR2 ANQGSEA. The CDR3 spans 12 residues.

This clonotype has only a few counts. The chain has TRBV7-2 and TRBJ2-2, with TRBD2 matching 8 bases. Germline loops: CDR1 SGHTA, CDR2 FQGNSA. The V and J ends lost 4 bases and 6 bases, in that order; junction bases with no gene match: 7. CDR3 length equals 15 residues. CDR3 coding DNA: TGTGCCAGCAGCTCAATCATTAGCGGGGCCGGGGAGCTGTTTTTT. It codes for CASSSIISGAGELFF. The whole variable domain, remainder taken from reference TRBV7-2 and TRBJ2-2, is GAGVSQSPSNKVTEKGKDVELRCDPISGHTALYWYRQSLGQGLEFLIYFQGNSAPDKSGLPSDRFSAERTGGSVSTLTIQRTQQEDSAVYLCASSSIISGAGELFFGEGSRLTVL.

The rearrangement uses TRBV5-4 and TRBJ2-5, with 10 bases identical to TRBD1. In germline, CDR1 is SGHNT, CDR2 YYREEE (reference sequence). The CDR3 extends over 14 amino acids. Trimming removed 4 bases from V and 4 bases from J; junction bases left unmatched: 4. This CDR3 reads CASSMTGGGETQYF. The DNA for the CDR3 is TGTGCCAGCAGCATGACAGGGGGCGGAGAGACCCAGTACTTC. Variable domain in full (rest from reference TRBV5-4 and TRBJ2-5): ETGVTQSPTHLIKTRGQQVTLRCSSQSGHNTVSWYQQALGQGPQFIFQYYREEENGRGNFPPRFSGLQFPNYSSELNVNALELDDSALYLCASSMTGGGETQYFGPGTRLLVL.

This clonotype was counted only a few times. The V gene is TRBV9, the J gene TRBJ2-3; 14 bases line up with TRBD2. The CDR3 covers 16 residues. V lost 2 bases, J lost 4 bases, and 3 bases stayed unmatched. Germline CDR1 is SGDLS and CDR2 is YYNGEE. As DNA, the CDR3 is TGTGCCAGCAGCGTGACTAGCGGGGGGGCGGCAGATACGCAGTATTTT. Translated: CASSVTSGGAADTQYF.

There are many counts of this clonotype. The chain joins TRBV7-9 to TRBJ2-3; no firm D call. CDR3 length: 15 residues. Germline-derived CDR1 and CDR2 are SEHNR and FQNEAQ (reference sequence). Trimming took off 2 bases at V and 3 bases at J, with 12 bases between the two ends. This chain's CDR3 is CASSLNSLDTDTQYF. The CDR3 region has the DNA TGTGCCAGCAGCTTAAATAGTCTAGATACAGATACGCAGTATTTT.

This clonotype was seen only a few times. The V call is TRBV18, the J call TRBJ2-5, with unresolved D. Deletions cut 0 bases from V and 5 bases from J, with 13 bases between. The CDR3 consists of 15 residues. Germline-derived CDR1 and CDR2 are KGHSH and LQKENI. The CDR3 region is CASSPPGSGGETQYF. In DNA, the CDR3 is TGTGCCAGCTCACCACCTGGCTCCGGTGGGGAGACCCAGTACTTC.

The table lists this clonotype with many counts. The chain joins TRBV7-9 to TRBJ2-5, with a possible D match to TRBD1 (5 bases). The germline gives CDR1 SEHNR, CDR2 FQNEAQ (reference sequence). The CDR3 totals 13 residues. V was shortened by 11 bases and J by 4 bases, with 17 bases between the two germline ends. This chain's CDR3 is CAGKAGWRETQYF. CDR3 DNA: TGTGCCGGGAAGGCAGGGTGGAGAGAGACCCAGTACTTC.